The present T cell receptor (beta chain) was sequenced within a study of beta chain features in type 1 diabetes. Regarding the study as a whole: VDJ junctions in type 1 diabetes patients carried more deletions and fewer insertions.

Expressed TCRB transcripts got sequenced, as all isolated RNA was reverse transcribed. The repertoire was sequenced with immunoSEQ multiplex PCR; TCRdb's copy has only in-frame clones and lacks some. The sample includes 330,000 or so clones, about 14% of them seen just once. Turning to this clone: Its specificity is unknown.

Isolation of CD4+ naive, central memory, regulatory and stem cell-like memory cells was achieved by sorting via CD45RO/CCR7/CD25/CD127/CD95/CD27. V shed 2 bases, J shed 3 bases, and the junction held 5 bases outside the gene matches. Germline V gene lookup returns CDR1 SGHNT and CDR2 YENEEA. CDR3 length equals 16 residues. V and J are TRBV11-3 and TRBJ2-3; TRBD2 agrees at 10 bases. The sequenced sample consisted of central memory CD4+ T cells from blood. The TCR comes from a young man in good health. DNA for the CDR3: TGTGCCAGCAGCTTAATAGCGGGAGGAGGGACAGATACGCAGTATTTT. Protein product: CASSLIAGGGTDTQYF.